A selection of T cell receptor beta chains follows, all from one sample in a study of blood T cell repertoires in COVID-19. Using immunoSEQ multiplex PCR, the repertoire was profiled, and TCRdb retains in-frame clones only, with some absent. This table has a few hundred thousand clones, approximately 80% appearing once. The material sequenced was peripheral blood. The receptors stem from an elderly woman with acute or convalescent COVID-19. Both conserved end residues are part of each CDR3. The D gene is left open where the match is weak. Clone size is shown for a subset of rows, as once, few, many or a class of expanded clone.

CDR3 length	V gene	J gene	D gene	clone size	CDR3 DNA	CDR3 protein
14	TRBV6-1	TRBJ1-3	.	.	TGTGCCAGCAGTGAACCCCGACAGCCAATTACCATATATTTT	CASSEPRQPITIYF
12	TRBV5-1	TRBJ1-2	.	.	TGCGCCAGCAGCTTCCTAGGGGTTAGCTACACCTTC	CASSFLGVSYTF
15	TRBV19	TRBJ2-2	.	.	TGTGCCAGTAGTAGATCAGGGGCGGACACCGGGGAGCTGTTTTTT	CASSRSGADTGELFF
11	TRBV7-9	TRBJ1-4	.	.	TGTGCCAGCAGCCGGTATGAAAAACTGTTTTTT	CASSRYEKLFF
14	TRBV7-9	TRBJ2-7	TRBD1	.	TGTGCCAGCAGCTCCGAGACAGGGCGTTTGGCGCAGTACTTC	CASSSETGRLAQYF
14	TRBV9	TRBJ2-3	.	.	TGTGCCAGCAGCCCTGGTGGAGGCACAGATACGCAGTATTTT	CASSPGGGTDTQYF
15	TRBV4-2	TRBJ1-4	TRBD1	once	TGTGCCAGCAGCCAAGATGCAGGGGGTAATGAAAAACTGTTTTTT	CASSQDAGGNEKLFF
15	TRBV28	TRBJ1-1	.	.	TGTGCCAGCAGTCCCCGTGGAAGAGGGAACACTGAAGCTTTCTTT	CASSPRGRGNTEAFF
14	TRBV11-3	TRBJ2-3	.	.	TGTGCCAGCAGCTTAGATTCTAGCACAGATACGCAGTATTTT	CASSLDSSTDTQYF
14	TRBV6-5	TRBJ2-1	TRBD2	.	TGTGCCAGCCGTCGGGGACTAGCGGACAATGAGCAGTTCTTC	CASRRGLADNEQFF
16	TRBV6-5	TRBJ2-5	TRBD2	once	TGTGCCAGCAGTTACTCTCTCGCGGGAGTGGGAGAGACCCAGTACTTC	CASSYSLAGVGETQYF